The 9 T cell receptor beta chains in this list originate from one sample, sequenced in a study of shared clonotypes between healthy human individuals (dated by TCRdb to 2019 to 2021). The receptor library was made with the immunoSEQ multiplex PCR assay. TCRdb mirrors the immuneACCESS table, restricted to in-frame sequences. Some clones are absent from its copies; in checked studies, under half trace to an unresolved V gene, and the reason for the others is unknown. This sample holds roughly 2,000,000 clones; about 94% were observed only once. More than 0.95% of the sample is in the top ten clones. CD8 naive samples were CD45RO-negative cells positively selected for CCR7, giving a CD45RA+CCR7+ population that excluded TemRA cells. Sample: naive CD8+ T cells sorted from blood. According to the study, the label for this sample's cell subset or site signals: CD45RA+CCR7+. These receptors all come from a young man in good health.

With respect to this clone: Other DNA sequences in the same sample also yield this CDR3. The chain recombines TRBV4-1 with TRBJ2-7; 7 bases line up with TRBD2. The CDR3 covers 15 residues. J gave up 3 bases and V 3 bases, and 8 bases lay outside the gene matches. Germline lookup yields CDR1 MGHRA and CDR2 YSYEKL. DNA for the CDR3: TGCGCCAGCAGCCATTCCGGGACGGGGGGCTACGAGCAGTACTTC. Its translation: CASSHSGTGGYEQYF.

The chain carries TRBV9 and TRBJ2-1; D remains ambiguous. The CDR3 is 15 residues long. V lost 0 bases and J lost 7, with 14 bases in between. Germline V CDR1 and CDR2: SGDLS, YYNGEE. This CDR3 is CASSVADALVNEQFF. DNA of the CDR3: TGTGCCAGCAGCGTAGCCGACGCGCTAGTAAATGAGCAGTTCTTC. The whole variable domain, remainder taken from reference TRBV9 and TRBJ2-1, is DSGVTQTPKHLITATGQRVTLRCSPRSGDLSVYWYQQSLDQGLQFLIQYYNGEERAKGNILERFSAQQFPDLHSELNLSSLELGDSALYFCASSVADALVNEQFFGPGTRLTVL.

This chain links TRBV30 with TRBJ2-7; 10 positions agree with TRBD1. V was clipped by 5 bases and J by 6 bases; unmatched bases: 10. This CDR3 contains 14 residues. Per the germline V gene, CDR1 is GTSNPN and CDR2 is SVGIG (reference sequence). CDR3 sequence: CAWQPSGTGVEQYF. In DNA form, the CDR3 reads TGTGCCTGGCAGCCATCCGGGACAGGGGTCGAGCAGTACTTC.

DNA of the CDR3: TGCAGTGCCAACCCCTACAATGAGCAGTTCTTC. It translates to CSANPYNEQFF. The rearrangement joins TRBV20-1 to TRBJ2-1; D gene unclear. Per the germline V gene, CDR1 is DFQATT and CDR2 is SNEGSKA (reference sequence). The CDR3 runs to 11 residues. Trimming removed 6 bases at V and 2 bases at J, with 5 bases between.

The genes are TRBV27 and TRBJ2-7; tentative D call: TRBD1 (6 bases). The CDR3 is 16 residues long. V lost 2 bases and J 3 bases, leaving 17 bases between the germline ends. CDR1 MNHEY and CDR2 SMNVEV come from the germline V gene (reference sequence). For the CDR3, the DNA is TGTGCCAGCAGTTTACTCGCCCCCCAGGGGTTCTACGAGCAGTACTTC. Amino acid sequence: CASSLLAPQGFYEQYF.

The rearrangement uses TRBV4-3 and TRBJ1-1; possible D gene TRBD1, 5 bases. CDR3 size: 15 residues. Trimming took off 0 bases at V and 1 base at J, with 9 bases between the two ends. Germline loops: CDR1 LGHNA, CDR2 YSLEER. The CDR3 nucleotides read TGCGCCAGCAGCCAAGATGAGGGGACGAACACTGAAGCTTTCTTT. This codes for CASSQDEGTNTEAFF.

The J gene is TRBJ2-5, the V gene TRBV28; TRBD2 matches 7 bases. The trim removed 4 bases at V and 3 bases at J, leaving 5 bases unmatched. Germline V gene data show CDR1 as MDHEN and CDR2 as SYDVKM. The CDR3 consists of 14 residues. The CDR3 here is CASSWERGEETQYF. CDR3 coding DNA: TGTGCCAGCAGTTGGGAACGGGGGGAAGAGACCCAGTACTTC.

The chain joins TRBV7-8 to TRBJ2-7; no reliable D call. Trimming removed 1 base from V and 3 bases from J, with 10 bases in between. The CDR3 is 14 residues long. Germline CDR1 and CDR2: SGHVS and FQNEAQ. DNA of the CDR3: TGTGCCAGCAGCTTAGATAGGACCAGCTACGAGCAGTACTTC. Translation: CASSLDRTSYEQYF.

The CDR3 coding sequence is TGTGCCAGCAGTTTATGGGTAGCGGGAGTACCCTACGAGCAGTACTTC. It encodes CASSLWVAGVPYEQYF. The chain employs TRBV27 and TRBJ2-7, with TRBD2 identical over 9 bases. The V gene's germline CDR1 is MNHEY and CDR2 SMNVEV (reference sequence). The CDR3 loop spans 16 amino acids. V shed 1 base and J 2 bases; nucleotides not matched to a gene: 6.